This T cell receptor beta chain was captured in a study of beta chain features in type 1 diabetes. For the study at large: Sorted cells from all samples, numbering some 99,000,000, were examined. General study results and limits: Within each of all four CD4+ subsets, Type 1 diabetes patients had TCRB CDR3s that were moderately but significantly shorter. Small HLA sub-analyses could not settle whether HLA shapes TCRB rearrangement. cDNA sequencing could over-represent cells with high TCR expression.

Worth noting for this clone: The antigen remains unidentified.

CDR3 length: 14 amino acids. Germline V CDR1 and CDR2: MDHEN, SYDVKM. The V segment lost 11 bases and the J segment 3 bases; nucleotides outside the gene matches: 10. Every bit of the isolated RNA underwent reverse transcription, so sequencing read expressed TCRB transcripts. Profiling relied on immunoSEQ multiplex PCR, and the TCRdb table lists in-frame clones only, not all of them. Counted here are 50,000 or so clones, about 40% occurring once; the ten biggest clones make up 1.4%. This TCR came from a man younger than 45 with type 1 diabetes. The rearrangement links TRBV28 to TRBJ2-5; the match to TRBD1 covers 9 bases. What was sequenced was Tregs from blood. The DNA for the CDR3 is TGTGCCGGTTCGGCGGGACAGGGTAAAGAGACCCAGTACTTC. Translating gives CAGSAGQGKETQYF.